This T cell receptor (beta chain) comes out of a study of blood T cell repertoires in COVID-19. Some clones are missing from TCRdb's copy, which holds only in-frame ones; the method was immunoSEQ multiplex PCR. The table lists about 250,000 clones, around 83% of them singletons. Trimming took 1 base from V and 0 from J, leaving 9 bases between them. There are 15 residues in the CDR3. The germline CDR1 and CDR2 sequences are SGHRS and YFSETQ. The sequence came from a man aged 35-49 years with active or convalescent COVID-19. The rearrangement joins TRBV5-1 to TRBJ2-3; D is possibly TRBD1 (6 bases). Sequencing was performed on peripheral blood. This chain's CDR3 is CASSLQGSSTDTQYF. The CDR3 bases are TGCGCCAGCAGCTTGCAGGGGTCAAGCACAGATACGCAGTATTTT.